These 26 T cell receptor beta chains came from one sample sequenced in a study of CD8 T cells in ankylosing spondylitis. MiXCR was run by TCRdb on the 5' RACE reads, yielding one entry per CDR3 protein. The sample shows about 340,000 distinct CDR3 sequences, over 12% of them seen only once. Input material: blood, either unsorted or a sorted T cell fraction (not recorded which). These receptors all come from a male donor with ankylosing spondylitis or in good health (not recorded which).

This sequence joins TRBV21-1 and TRBJ1-1. TRBV21-1 is listed as a pseudogene. This CDR3 is 16 amino acids long. CDR3 in amino acids: CARRRKWRALNTEAFF. The CDR3 coding sequence is TGTGCCAGACGGAGAAAGTGGCGTGCGTTGAACACTGAAGCTTTCTTT.

This clonotype was counted between two and nine times. CDR3 sequence: CSASRGFGANYGYTF. The DNA of the CDR3 is TGCAGTGCTAGCCGAGGGTTCGGAGCTAACTATGGCTACACCTTC. V gene TRBV20-1 combines with J gene TRBJ1-2, with no clear D. There are 15 residues in the CDR3. Germline V gene data show CDR1 as DFQATT and CDR2 as SNEGSKA (reference sequence). Trimming shortened V by 3 bases and J by 0 bases, and 14 bases separated the two germline ends.

This clonotype was detected many times. This sequence joins TRBV5-1 and TRBJ2-2; possible D gene TRBD1, 6 bases. The germline V gene encodes CDR1 SGHRS and CDR2 YFSETQ. The CDR3 is made up of 16 amino acids. V lost 4 bases to trimming and J lost 0 bases, with 13 bases between them. The CDR3 is CASSPGQTANTGELFF. The DNA of the CDR3 is TGCGCCAGCAGCCCCGGACAGACTGCGAACACCGGGGAGCTGTTTTTT. Combining the CDR3 with reference TRBV5-1 and TRBJ2-2 gives the whole variable domain KAGVTQTPRYLIKTRGQQVTLSCSPISGHRSVSWYQQTPGQGLQFLFEYFSETQRNKGNFPGRFSGRQFSNSRSEMNVSTLELGDSALYLCASSPGQTANTGELFFGEGSRLTVL.

This clonotype was seen only a few times. The CDR3 region has the DNA TGTGCCAGCAGCCAACCTACTAGCGGGAGGATGGGTGAGCAGTTCTTC. Translation: CASSQPTSGRMGEQFF. The rearrangement links TRBV4-2 to TRBJ2-1, with 12 bases matching TRBD2. V was clipped by 2 bases and J by 9 bases; unmatched bases: 8. Germline CDR1 LGHNA, CDR2 YNFKEQ. This CDR3 spans 16 amino acids.

At least ten counts were recorded for this clonotype. The rearrangement uses TRBV20-1 and TRBJ1-2; D call uncertain. Germline loops: CDR1 DFQATT, CDR2 SNEGSKA (reference sequence). CDR3 length: 12 amino acids. V was shortened by 4 bases and J by 8 bases, with 14 bases between the two germline ends. CDR3 in DNA: TGCAGTGCTACCCTTGATATCTCGGGCTACACCTTC. It yields the protein CSATLDISGYTF.

The rearrangement joins TRBV20-1 to TRBJ2-1; 7 bases fit TRBD1. CDR3 length equals 13 residues. J gave up 0 bases and V 5 bases, and 1 base lay outside the gene matches. Germline-derived CDR1 and CDR2 are DFQATT and SNEGSKA (reference sequence). CDR3 nucleotide sequence: TGCAGTGCTCGGACAGGCTCCTACAATGAGCAGTTCTTC. As protein: CSARTGSYNEQFF.

This clonotype was picked up a small number of times. V and J are TRBV5-1 and TRBJ2-1; 8 bases line up with TRBD2. The CDR3 covers 16 residues. V gave up 1 base and J gave up 7 bases; unmatched junction bases: 10. The V gene's germline CDR1 is SGHRS and CDR2 YFSETQ. CDR3 amino acids: CASSLRVAGGGNEQFF. The CDR3 DNA sequence: TGCGCCAGCAGCTTGAGAGTGGCGGGGGGAGGGAATGAGCAGTTCTTC.

This clonotype was picked up a small number of times. This chain connects TRBV10-3 to TRBJ2-7, with 10 positions matching TRBD2. J gave up 3 bases and V 5 bases, and 4 bases lay outside the gene matches. Germline V lookup: CDR1 ENHRY, CDR2 SYGVKD. This CDR3 comprises 14 residues. The CDR3 DNA reads as TGTGCCATCAGTACCCAGCGGGGGGGCTACGAGCAGTACTTC. It codes for CAISTQRGGYEQYF.

The V gene is TRBV6-2 or TRBV6-3, the J gene TRBJ2-7, with D unresolved. Trimming removed 0 bases at V and 9 bases at J, with 12 bases between. CDR3 length: 13 residues. Germline V gives CDR1 MNHEY, CDR2 SVGEGT. This CDR3 reads CASSYSGEIGQYF. The DNA for the CDR3 is TGTGCCAGCAGTTACTCCGGCGAGATTGGGCAGTACTTC.

The chain links TRBV11-2 to TRBJ1-2; 7 positions agree with TRBD1. The CDR3 has 13 residues. Per germline, CDR1 SGHAT and CDR2 FQNNGV. The trim removed 5 bases at V and 2 bases at J, leaving 2 bases unmatched. CDR3 sequence reads: CASSDRVNYGYTF. The CDR3 DNA reads TGTGCCAGCAGCGACAGGGTCAACTATGGCTACACCTTC. Based on the CDR3 plus reference TRBV11-2 and TRBJ1-2, the full variable domain is EAGVAQSPRYKIIEKRQSVAFWCNPISGHATLYWYQQILGQGPKLLIQFQNNGVVDDSQLPKDRFSAERLKGVDSTLKIQPAKLEDSAVYLCASSDRVNYGYTFGSGTRLTVV.

The chain combines TRBV20-1 with TRBJ2-3, with D tentatively TRBD2 (6 bases). The CDR3 sequence is 15 residues long. Trimming removed 0 bases from V and 0 bases from J, with 10 bases in between. CDR1 is DFQATT, CDR2 SNEGSKA, per germline (reference sequence). The CDR3 protein is CSARDGGTSTDTQYF. In DNA, the CDR3 is TGCAGTGCTAGAGATGGCGGGACTAGCACAGATACGCAGTATTTT.

V gene TRBV20-1 combines with J gene TRBJ2-1; D is possibly TRBD1 (6 bases). Deletions cut 5 bases from V and 4 bases from J, with 15 bases between. CDR3 length: 14 residues. CDR1 and CDR2 (germline): DFQATT, SNEGSKA (reference sequence). The DNA of the CDR3 is TGCAGTGCTGGGGGACACCTAATATACAATGAGCAGTTCTTC. Amino acids: CSAGGHLIYNEQFF.

This clonotype was detected a few times. The rearrangement uses TRBV18 and TRBJ1-1; weak D call: TRBD1 (5 bases). Germline V gene lookup returns CDR1 KGHSH and CDR2 LQKENI. The CDR3 extends over 15 amino acids. The V gene lost 8 bases and the J gene lost 2 bases, with 18 bases spanning the gap. CDR3 amino acids: CASTSIVGVNTEAFF. CDR3 in DNA: TGTGCCAGCACCTCAATCGTAGGGGTCAACACTGAAGCTTTCTTT.

This clonotype was recorded many times. This chain joins TRBV5-1 and TRBJ2-7, with a weak D call TRBD1 (6 bases). Trimming took 4 bases from V and 2 from J, leaving 10 bases between them. CDR3 length equals 13 residues. CDR1 is SGHRS and CDR2 is YFSETQ in the germline V gene. CDR3 coding DNA: TGCGCCAGCAGCGGACAGAACCCCTACGAGCAGTACTTC. Protein product: CASSGQNPYEQYF.

The genes are TRBV20-1 and TRBJ2-7, with D possibly matching TRBD2 (6 bases). The V end was cut by 2 bases, the J end by 0 bases, with 11 bases between. The CDR3 is 14 amino acids. Germline CDR1 DFQATT, CDR2 SNEGSKA (reference sequence). The CDR3 region has the DNA TGCAGTGCTAGAATAGCGGATAGCTCCTACGAGCAGTACTTC. Protein product: CSARIADSSYEQYF.

This clonotype was counted at least ten times. This sequence joins TRBV24-1 and TRBJ2-1, with no clear D. The germline V and J ends were trimmed by 4 bases and 7 bases, with 10 bases remaining between them. The germline gives CDR1 KGHDR, CDR2 SFDVKD. The CDR3 sequence is 13 residues long. This CDR3 reads CATSDPLRNEQFF. CDR3 DNA sequence: TGTGCCACCAGTGACCCTTTGCGGAATGAGCAGTTCTTC.

The sample holds a few counts of this clonotype. V gene TRBV19 combines with J gene TRBJ1-5; TRBD1 is a possible D gene (5 bases). V shed 6 bases and J shed 4 bases, with 16 bases lying between them. Germline-derived CDR1 and CDR2 are LNHDA and SQIVND (reference sequence). The CDR3 contains 15 residues. The CDR3 reads CASSAQGERNQPQHF. CDR3 DNA sequence: TGTGCCAGTAGCGCGCAGGGTGAGAGAAATCAGCCCCAGCATTTT.

This chain links TRBV5-1 with TRBJ1-2, with 8 nucleotides matching TRBD1. Germline V CDR1 and CDR2: SGHRS, YFSETQ. CDR3 length: 13 amino acids. The J segment lost 7 bases and the V segment lost 3 bases, leaving 5 bases of the junction unmatched. The CDR3 loop reads CASSSTGGSGYTF. The CDR3 nucleotides read TGCGCCAGCAGCTCCACAGGGGGATCTGGCTACACCTTC. The complete variable domain, with remaining parts taken from reference TRBV5-1 and TRBJ1-2, reads KAGVTQTPRYLIKTRGQQVTLSCSPISGHRSVSWYQQTPGQGLQFLFEYFSETQRNKGNFPGRFSGRQFSNSRSEMNVSTLELGDSALYLCASSSTGGSGYTFGSGTRLTVV.

The chain has TRBV27 and TRBJ2-3; 8 bases map to TRBD1. This CDR3 is 15 amino acids long. J was trimmed by 3 bases and V by 4 bases; bases with no gene match: 6. CDR1 is MNHEY, CDR2 SMNVEV, per germline (reference sequence). The CDR3 DNA is TGTGCCAGCAGTTCGCCGGGACAGGTAACAGATACGCAGTATTTT. This encodes CASSSPGQVTDTQYF.

This chain uses TRBV27 with TRBJ1-1; D is ambiguous. Germline V CDR1 and CDR2: MNHEY, SMNVEV (reference sequence). Trimming left V 6 bases short and J 4 bases short, with 15 bases between. The CDR3 contains 14 residues. Here the CDR3 DNA reads TGTGCCAGCAGAAGTACACCTACCCCCACTGAAGCTTTCTTT. Encoded protein: CASRSTPTPTEAFF.

This clonotype was seen a handful of times. The chain recombines TRBV7-9 with TRBJ2-7; possibly TRBD1 or TRBD2 for D (5 bases each). V was pared by 5 bases and J by 6 bases, with 20 bases between. CDR1 and CDR2 (germline): SEHNR, FQNEAQ (reference sequence). The CDR3 contains 15 residues. CDR3 loop: CASSPTSGPGGEQYF. The DNA of the CDR3 is TGTGCCAGCAGCCCCACCTCGGGGCCCGGAGGCGAGCAGTACTTC. Looking up the rest from reference TRBV7-9 and TRBJ2-7 gives the full variable domain: DTGVSQNPRHKITKRGQNVTFRCDPISEHNRLYWYRQTLGQGPEFLTYFQNEAQLEKSRLLSDRFSAERPKGSFSTLEIQRTEQGDSAMYLCASSPTSGPGGEQYFGPGTRLTVT.

The genes are TRBV6-6 and TRBJ2-1; D unresolved. V lost 7 bases and J lost 0, with 13 bases in between. The CDR3 has 15 amino acids. Germline V gene lookup returns CDR1 MNHNY and CDR2 SVGAGI (reference sequence). The CDR3 sequence is CASTPAPLSYNEQFF. The CDR3 nucleotides read TGTGCCAGCACCCCCGCTCCCCTCTCCTACAATGAGCAGTTCTTC.

The chain couples TRBV7-2 to TRBJ2-7, with D maybe TRBD2 (6 bases). The V and J ends lost 0 bases and 2 bases respectively, with 17 bases between them. The CDR3 is 17 amino acids. Germline V gene data show CDR1 as SGHTA and CDR2 as FQGNSA. The CDR3 loop reads CASSLAAIPRGTYEQYF. The DNA of the CDR3 is TGTGCCAGCAGCTTAGCCGCTATACCCCGGGGGACCTACGAGCAGTACTTC.

This clonotype has a handful of counts. The V gene is TRBV5-1, the J gene TRBJ2-7; 9 positions agree with TRBD1. The CDR3 is made up of 14 amino acids. V was pared by 3 bases and J by 6 bases, with 7 bases of the junction left unmatched. The germline CDR1 and CDR2 sequences are SGHRS and YFSETQ. Written as DNA, the CDR3 is TGCGCCAGCAGCTCCGGACAGGGGACCTCCGAGCAGTACTTC. It yields the protein CASSSGQGTSEQYF. Variable domain in full (rest from reference TRBV5-1 and TRBJ2-7): KAGVTQTPRYLIKTRGQQVTLSCSPISGHRSVSWYQQTPGQGLQFLFEYFSETQRNKGNFPGRFSGRQFSNSRSEMNVSTLELGDSALYLCASSSGQGTSEQYFGPGTRLTVT.

This clonotype turned up a few times. The genes are TRBV18 and TRBJ1-5; D remains ambiguous. Germline loops: CDR1 KGHSH, CDR2 LQKENI. V was shortened by 0 bases and J by 3 bases, with 9 bases between the two germline ends. The CDR3 runs 15 residues. This chain's CDR3 is CASSPPSHPNQPQHF. As DNA, the CDR3 is TGTGCCAGCTCACCACCGAGCCACCCCAATCAGCCCCAGCATTTT. The variable domain in full, completed from reference TRBV18 and TRBJ1-5, reads NAGVMQNPRHLVRRRGQEARLRCSPMKGHSHVYWYRQLPEEGLKFMVYLQKENIIDESGMPKERFSAEFPKEGPSILRIQQVVRGDSAAYFCASSPPSHPNQPQHFGDGTRLSIL.

This clonotype was observed a handful of times. The rearrangement joins TRBV18 to TRBJ1-1; TRBD1 is a possible D gene (5 bases). In germline, CDR1 is KGHSH, CDR2 LQKENI. The V gene lost 6 bases and the J gene lost 0 bases, with 8 bases spanning the gap. This CDR3 is 13 amino acids long. For the CDR3, the DNA is TGTGCCAGCTCGGCGGACATGAACACTGAAGCTTTCTTT. This translates into CASSADMNTEAFF.